This entry lists 3 T cell receptor beta chains sequenced from one sample in a study of control samples from healthy donors and cancer patients. Clones were sequenced by immunoSEQ multiplex PCR, and TCRdb holds only the in-frame ones, with some missing. In the table there are roughly 130,000 clones, approximately 90% of which are singletons. The material sequenced was blood. These receptors were collected from a man aged 18 to 29 in good health.

This clone was seen just once. The chain has TRBV2 and TRBJ1-2; the D gene is possibly TRBD1 (5 bases). The germline CDR1 and CDR2 sequences are SNHLY and FYNNEI. The V end was cut by 6 bases, the J end by 5 bases, with 19 bases between. The CDR3 is 15 amino acids. The chain's CDR3 is CASSRISGTGYGYTF. CDR3 DNA sequence: TGTGCCAGCAGCCGTATCTCCGGGACCGGGTATGGCTACACCTTC.

This rearrangement joins TRBV18 to TRBJ1-1; D is possibly TRBD1 (6 bases). The CDR3 extends over 15 amino acids. Germline loops: CDR1 KGHSH, CDR2 LQKENI. The V and J ends lost 3 bases and 1 base respectively, with 12 bases between them. This CDR3 reads CASSPWRGENTEAFF. The CDR3 DNA follows: TGTGCCAGCTCACCGTGGAGGGGGGAGAACACTGAAGCTTTCTTT.

V usage is TRBV10-3 and J usage is TRBJ2-7; the D gene is possibly TRBD2 (6 bases). This CDR3 region has 14 residues. Germline CDR1 ENHRY, CDR2 SYGVKD. Trimming removed 10 bases from V and 5 bases from J, with 21 bases in between. Written as DNA, the CDR3 is TGTGCCACTTCCACACCCATCGGGAGCCACGAGCAGTACTTC. Translation: CATSTPIGSHEQYF.